A single sample gave rise to the 25 T cell receptor beta chains below, sequenced in a study of blood T cell repertoires in COVID-19. Clones were sequenced by immunoSEQ multiplex PCR, and TCRdb holds only the in-frame ones, with some missing. The sample includes 140,000 to 150,000 clones, approximately 80% seen only once; the top ten take around 5%. Material for sequencing was peripheral blood. These receptors came from a woman in her forties or fifties with acute or convalescent COVID-19.

The chain combines TRBV6-2 or TRBV6-3 with TRBJ2-1, with D perhaps matching TRBD1 (6 bases). The germline gives CDR1 MNHEY, CDR2 SVGEGT. V was cut by 2 bases and J by 4 bases, with 6 bases left in between. This CDR3 has 13 residues. The CDR3 loop is CASSYGQYNEQFF. The CDR3 region has the DNA TGTGCCAGCAGTTACGGACAGTACAATGAGCAGTTCTTC.

The gene calls are TRBV24-1 and TRBJ1-2; possibly TRBD1 for D (5 bases). This CDR3 comprises 14 residues. The V end lost 2 bases, the J end lost 3 bases, and 9 bases lay between the germline ends. Germline assignment: CDR1 KGHDR and CDR2 SFDVKD. CDR3 in DNA: TGTGCCACCAGTGATTCGCGACAGCACTATGGCTACACCTTC. This sequence encodes CATSDSRQHYGYTF.

This chain uses TRBV19 with TRBJ1-1, with 9 nucleotides matching TRBD1. Germline CDR1 LNHDA, CDR2 SQIVND (reference sequence). Unmatched junction bases numbered 9, after V lost 4 bases and J lost 0 bases. This CDR3 comprises 17 residues. In DNA, the CDR3 is TGTGCCAGTAGTAAAACAGGGGGCCCGCTCATGAACACTGAAGCTTTCTTT. Translated, it gives CASSKTGGPLMNTEAFF.

The chain recombines TRBV28 with TRBJ1-5; tentatively, D is TRBD1 (5 bases). V lost 6 bases, J lost 5 bases, and 14 bases lay in between. From germline, CDR1 is MDHEN and CDR2 SYDVKM. This CDR3 region has 14 residues. CDR3 coding DNA: TGTGCCAGCAGCACGAACAGGAGGGATCAGCCCCAGCATTTT. Translation gives CASSTNRRDQPQHF.

The chain carries TRBV9 and TRBJ2-3; 12 bases align to TRBD2. The germline CDR1 and CDR2 sequences are SGDLS and YYNGEE. J lost 8 bases, V lost 0 bases, and 7 bases had no gene match. The CDR3 loop spans 16 amino acids. CDR3 nucleotides: TGTGCCAGCAGCGTAGGCGGGACTAGCGGGCAGGGTACGCAGTATTTT. This encodes CASSVGGTSGQGTQYF.

The chain employs TRBV5-1 and TRBJ1-2; D unresolved. V dropped 2 bases and J dropped 4 bases, with 12 bases sitting between them. The CDR3 sequence is 14 residues long. CDR1 is SGHRS and CDR2 is YFSETQ in the germline V gene. The CDR3 DNA reads as TGCGCCAGCAGCTTTTCGCAGGAGGGCTATGGCTACACCTTC. Translating it yields CASSFSQEGYGYTF.

This chain links TRBV3-1 (or the pseudogene TRBV3-2) with TRBJ2-1; 12 nucleotides line up with TRBD2. V was pared by 4 bases and J by 2 bases, with 6 bases of the junction left unmatched. CDR3 length equals 17 residues. In germline, CDR1 is LGHDT, CDR2 YNNKEL (reference sequence). Here the CDR3 reads CASSPPTSGGPYNEQFF. CDR3 bases: TGTGCCAGCAGCCCCCCGACTAGCGGGGGACCCTACAATGAGCAGTTCTTC.

This clone was recorded a few times. The V gene is TRBV6-5, the J gene TRBJ2-7; 9 bases are shared with TRBD1. Germline CDR1 is MNHEY and CDR2 is SVGAGI. Trimming at V came to 4 bases and at J to 5 bases, leaving 9 bases not matched to a gene. The CDR3 loop spans 15 amino acids. The CDR3, as DNA: TGTGCCAGCAGTTCTCTGGACAGGGGAAGGGACGAGCAGTACTTC. Its protein product is CASSSLDRGRDEQYF.

The chain links TRBV4-3 to TRBJ1-4; 7 bases are shared with TRBD1. Trimming took 2 bases from V and 3 from J; bases not matched to a gene: 3. Germline values: CDR1 LGHNA, CDR2 YSLEER. The CDR3 has 15 residues. The DNA for the CDR3 is TGCGCCAGCAGCCAACTGACAGGGTCTAATGAAAAACTGTTTTTT. Translating it yields CASSQLTGSNEKLFF.

The gene calls are TRBV9 and TRBJ1-5; no clear D. Trimming took 4 bases from V and 0 from J, leaving 11 bases between them. The CDR3 extends over 15 amino acids. Germline values: CDR1 SGDLS, CDR2 YYNGEE. Here the CDR3 reads CASSTGIHSNQPQHF. CDR3 nucleotides: TGTGCCAGCAGCACCGGGATCCATAGCAATCAGCCCCAGCATTTT.

The gene calls are TRBV7-7 and TRBJ2-3, with 7 bases identical to TRBD2. The CDR3 runs to 18 residues. Germline V gene data show CDR1 as SSHAT and CDR2 as FNYEAQ (reference sequence). J was trimmed by 5 bases and V by 1 base; bases with no gene match: 15. CDR3 sequence: CASSLGRVSGPTGDTQYF. The CDR3 nucleotides read TGTGCCAGCAGCTTAGGGCGGGTTAGCGGGCCCACTGGAGATACGCAGTATTTT. The full variable domain, its missing parts supplied by reference TRBV7-7 and TRBJ2-3, is GAGVSQSPRYKVTKRGQDVTLRCDPISSHATLYWYQQALGQGPEFLTYFNYEAQPDKSGLPSDRFSAERPEGSISTLTIQRTEQRDSAMYRCASSLGRVSGPTGDTQYFGPGTRLTVL.

This clone was recorded a few times. The rearrangement joins TRBV19 to TRBJ2-7, with D possibly being TRBD2 (6 bases). V lost 2 bases, J lost 0 bases, and 14 bases lay in between. This CDR3 contains 16 residues. From germline, CDR1 is LNHDA and CDR2 SQIVND (reference sequence). In DNA form, the CDR3 reads TGTGCCAGTAGTATATGGAGGGGACCAAGCTCCTACGAGCAGTACTTC. It codes for CASSIWRGPSSYEQYF.

The chain recombines TRBV29-1 with TRBJ2-1; TRBD2 aligns across 7 bases. The germline V gene encodes CDR1 SQVTM and CDR2 ANQGSEA. The CDR3 has 13 amino acids. V lost 5 bases to trimming and J lost 6 bases; unmatched junction nucleotides: 7. The CDR3 DNA reads as TGCAGCGTTAGGCCAGCGGGGCTCAATGAGCAGTTCTTC. Translating gives CSVRPAGLNEQFF.

This chain joins TRBV9 and TRBJ1-2; TRBD1 aligns across 8 bases. Unmatched junction bases numbered 9, after V lost 3 bases and J lost 8 bases. CDR1 is SGDLS, CDR2 YYNGEE, per germline. This CDR3 comprises 14 residues. The CDR3 region has the DNA TGTGCCAGCAGCGCCCAACAGACAGGGGAAGGCTACACCTTC. Residues: CASSAQQTGEGYTF.

The rearrangement uses TRBV29-1 and TRBJ2-3; TRBD1 matches at 9 bases. J was trimmed by 4 bases and V by 8 bases; bases with no gene match: 16. This CDR3 region has 16 residues. The germline gives CDR1 SQVTM, CDR2 ANQGSEA. CDR3 in amino acids: CSIGRGTGSVPDTQYF. CDR3 in DNA: TGCAGCATAGGGAGGGGGACAGGGTCCGTCCCAGATACGCAGTATTTT.

This clone appeared a few times. The chain employs TRBV9 and TRBJ2-3, with a tentative D call TRBD2 (6 bases). V lost 0 bases and J 5 bases, leaving 10 bases between the germline ends. Looked up from germline, CDR1 is SGDLS and CDR2 is YYNGEE. The CDR3 has 14 amino acids. The CDR3 DNA sequence: TGTGCCAGCAGCGTAGCCGGGGGTAAAGATACGCAGTATTTT. Residues: CASSVAGGKDTQYF.

This clone showed up just a few times. This chain connects TRBV11-2 to TRBJ1-4; the match to TRBD1 covers 9 bases. The CDR3 loop spans 15 amino acids. Per germline, CDR1 SGHAT and CDR2 FQNNGV. Trimming at V came to 4 bases and at J to 4 bases, leaving 4 bases not matched to a gene. CDR3: CASSSRDRVNEKLFF. The CDR3 nucleotides read TGTGCCAGCAGCTCCCGGGACAGGGTTAATGAAAAACTGTTTTTT.

This chain uses TRBV5-1 with TRBJ1-1; D perhaps matches TRBD1 (6 bases). The CDR3 runs to 12 residues. V was clipped by 0 bases and J by 12 bases, with 12 bases between them. CDR1 is SGHRS and CDR2 is YFSETQ in the germline V gene. The CDR3 coding sequence is TGCGCCAGCAGCTTGGCACAGGGAATATCTTTCTTT. Translated, it gives CASSLAQGISFF.

This sequence joins TRBV7-3 and TRBJ1-1, with a tentative D call TRBD1 (5 bases). The V end was cut by 4 bases, the J end by 5 bases, with 17 bases between. CDR1 is SGHTA, CDR2 FQGTGA, per germline. The CDR3 has 15 residues. The CDR3 protein is CASSSDTTSGTEAFF. In DNA form, the CDR3 reads TGTGCCAGCAGCTCGGACACCACGAGCGGGACTGAAGCTTTCTTT.

In DNA, the CDR3 is TGTGCCAGCTGGACTAGCGGGGGCACAGATACGCAGTATTTT. Translation gives CASWTSGGTDTQYF. This sequence joins TRBV6-6 and TRBJ2-3; 12 bases align to TRBD2. Germline values: CDR1 MNHNY, CDR2 SVGAGI (reference sequence). The V segment lost 8 bases and the J segment 1 base; nucleotides outside the gene matches: 1. The CDR3 sequence is 14 residues long.

This chain uses TRBV5-1 with TRBJ1-2; 7 nucleotides align to TRBD1. CDR3 length: 14 amino acids. Trimming cost V 0 bases and J 13 bases; bases outside gene matches: 12. Germline lookup yields CDR1 SGHRS and CDR2 YFSETQ. The CDR3 DNA reads TGCGCCAGCAGCTTGGGCGGGACAGAGAAGATATCCACCTTC. Encoded protein: CASSLGGTEKISTF.

The chain combines TRBV7-8 with TRBJ1-2; 10 nucleotides line up with TRBD1. The CDR3 contains 16 residues. The V and J ends lost 3 bases and 2 bases, in that order; junction bases with no gene match: 6. CDR1 and CDR2 (germline): SGHVS, FQNEAQ. In nucleotides, the CDR3 is TGTGCCAGCAGCTTGTTAGGGACAGGGGACAACTATGGCTACACCTTC. Amino acid sequence: CASSLLGTGDNYGYTF.

The V and J genes are TRBV6-1 and TRBJ1-3, with 7 bases aligning to TRBD1. V lost 2 bases to trimming and J lost 8 bases; unmatched junction nucleotides: 9. This CDR3 has 15 amino acids. CDR1 is MNHNS, CDR2 SASEGT, per germline. CDR3 residues: CASSEFGTDLYTIYF. The DNA of the CDR3 is TGTGCCAGCAGTGAATTCGGGACAGACCTTTACACCATATATTTT.

This clone was recorded once. This sequence joins TRBV11-3 and TRBJ1-1; TRBD1 matches at 7 bases. Trimming took 5 bases from V and 4 from J; bases not matched to a gene: 7. Germline V CDR1 and CDR2: SGHNT, YENEEA. The CDR3 runs 14 residues. The CDR3 here is CASSAHRGTTEAFF. DNA of the CDR3: TGTGCCAGCAGCGCCCACAGGGGAACCACTGAAGCTTTCTTT. Full variable domain (rest looked up from reference TRBV11-3 and TRBJ1-1): EAGVVQSPRYKIIEKKQPVAFWCNPISGHNTLYWYLQNLGQGPELLIRYENEEAVDDSQLPKDRFSAERLKGVDSTLKIQPAELGDSAVYLCASSAHRGTTEAFFGQGTRLTVV.

The chain couples TRBV7-9 to TRBJ1-3, with D possibly TRBD1 on 5 matching bases. V was shortened by 3 bases and J by 4 bases, with 13 bases between the two germline ends. CDR3 length: 15 residues. CDR1 and CDR2 from the germline V gene are SEHNR and FQNEAQ (reference sequence). DNA of the CDR3: TGTGCCAGCAGCTTCCAGGGATTCAGCGGAAACACCATATATTTT. This translates into CASSFQGFSGNTIYF.